The clone carrying this T cell receptor beta chain was recorded at least ten times. Its antigen is as yet unknown. The data were taken from a study of T cell repertoires in cytomegalovirus infection. On the study more broadly: Signatures in public TCR beta sequences pointed to both CMV infection and matching HLA type. Study-wide findings and caveats: HLA-C-restricted TCR beta clonotypes specific for CMV led the ex vivo response. Cumulative frequency of public TCR beta families picked out carriers of CMV plus the relevant HLA.

Each CDR3 protein is one row after TCRdb ran MiXCR on the reads. The table has 150,000 to 180,000 distinct CDR3 sequences, 23% seen once. This CDR3 contains 15 residues. V dropped 5 bases and J dropped 3; count of bases not matched to a gene: 13. The germline V gene encodes CDR1 DFQATT and CDR2 SNEGSKA (reference sequence). V usage is TRBV20-1 and J usage is TRBJ2-7, with 7 nucleotides matching TRBD2. The sample consisted of PBMCs. The clonotype originates from a human donor in good health (CMV status not recorded). Some clones in this sample may be carry-over from other donors' samples. CDR3 amino acids: CSARPGLAEIYEQYF. Written as DNA, the CDR3 is TGCAGTGCTCGCCCCGGGCTAGCGGAAATCTACGAGCAGTACTTC.